The rows below give T cell receptor beta chains drawn from one sample of a study of beta chain features in type 1 diabetes. Data came from immunoSEQ multiplex PCR; TCRdb stores just in-frame clones and leaves some out. The sample consists of about 900,000 clones, around a sixth of them appearing once. The sequencing sample was made of naive CD4+ T cells from blood. These receptors were collected from a woman younger than 35 in good health. Each CDR3 is given with its conserved first and last residue. A D gene is named only where the DNA matches it firmly. Where a row states a size, it is once, few, many or the class of an expanded clone; other rows omit it.

CASTPDIRVTDTQYF,TGTGCCAGCACCCCGGACATTCGTGTCACAGATACGCAGTATTTT,TRBJ2-3,TRBV11-2,NA,NA
CASRTSGYEQYF,TGTGCCAGCAGGACTAGCGGCTACGAGCAGTACTTC,TRBJ2-7,TRBV2,TRBD2,NA
CASSLLAGGGWTGELFF,TGTGCCAGCAGTTTGTTAGCGGGCGGGGGCTGGACCGGGGAGCTGTTTTTT,TRBJ2-2,TRBV27,NA,NA
CATSWTGLLESNQPQHF,TGTGCCACCAGTTGGACAGGGCTATTGGAGAGCAATCAGCCCCAGCATTTT,TRBJ1-5,TRBV15,TRBD1,few
CASGLAGPYNEQFF,TGTGCCAGCGGACTAGCGGGACCTTACAATGAGCAGTTCTTC,TRBJ2-1,TRBV28,TRBD2,few
CASQGGRFYNEQFF,TGTGCCAGTCAAGGCGGTCGGTTCTACAATGAGCAGTTCTTC,TRBJ2-1,TRBV19,NA,few
CSAGGNTEAFF,TGCAGTGCGGGGGGGAACACTGAAGCTTTCTTT,TRBJ1-1,TRBV20-1,NA,few
CASSQGASGRGFSHEQFF,TGCGCCAGCAGCCAAGGGGCTAGCGGGAGGGGGTTCAGCCATGAGCAGTTCTTC,TRBJ2-1,TRBV4-3,TRBD2,NA
CASSGGVHEQYF,TGTGCCAGCAGTGGGGGGGTACACGAGCAGTACTTC,TRBJ2-7,TRBV25-1,NA,few
CASSYPSSYNEQFF,TGTGCCAGCAGCTATCCGAGCTCCTACAATGAGCAGTTCTTC,TRBJ2-1,TRBV5-4,NA,NA
CASSTPTSGGYSNQPQHF,TGTGCCAGTAGTACCCCGACCAGCGGGGGTTATAGCAATCAGCCCCAGCATTTT,TRBJ1-5,TRBV19,NA,NA
CAISGTVNTEAFF,TGTGCCATCAGTGGTACGGTGAACACTGAAGCTTTCTTT,TRBJ1-1,TRBV10-3,NA,NA
CASSQGPGGRDEQYF,TGCGCCAGCAGCCAAGGCCCCGGAGGGCGAGACGAGCAGTACTTC,TRBJ2-7,TRBV4-3,NA,NA
CASRLRDRGNYGYTF,TGTGCCAGCAGACTCCGGGACAGGGGCAACTATGGCTACACCTTC,TRBJ1-2,TRBV5-6,TRBD1,NA
CAIRTPSYEQYF,TGTGCCATCAGGACCCCATCTTACGAGCAGTACTTC,TRBJ2-7,TRBV10-3,NA,few
CASSRGSSGANVLTF,TGTGCCAGCTCCAGGGGTTCCTCTGGGGCCAACGTCCTGACTTTC,TRBJ2-6,TRBV28,NA,NA
CASTLSPQGGIQYF,TGTGCCAGCACCCTATCCCCCCAGGGGGGAATTCAGTACTTC,TRBJ2-4,TRBV6-6,NA,NA
CASSSPGGTQYF,TGTGCCAGCAGTTCTCCTGGGGGGACCCAGTACTTC,TRBJ2-5,TRBV6-5,NA,NA
CASSVADRATGEQYF,TGTGCCAGCAGCGTAGCGGACAGGGCCACCGGGGAGCAGTACTTC,TRBJ2-7,TRBV9,TRBD1,NA
CASSYQLPPEQFF,TGTGCCAGCAGTTACCAATTACCCCCTGAGCAGTTCTTC,TRBJ2-1,TRBV6-6,NA,NA
CASRVGLSPSFGELFF,TGTGCCAGCAGGGTGGGACTGTCTCCAAGTTTTGGGGAGCTGTTTTTT,TRBJ2-2,TRBV2,NA,NA
CASSQDLGLAGAPSYNEQFF,TGTGCCAGCAGCCAAGATCTTGGACTAGCGGGAGCCCCCTCCTACAATGAGCAGTTCTTC,TRBJ2-1,TRBV4-2,TRBD2,few
CASRLGENYGYTF,TGTGCCAGCAGACTGGGGGAGAACTATGGCTACACCTTC,TRBJ1-2,TRBV7-3,NA,NA
CAKRRRGLAGEVSYEQYF,TGTGCGAAAAGGAGACGGGGACTAGCGGGAGAAGTTTCCTACGAGCAGTACTTC,TRBJ2-7,TRBV10-3,TRBD2,NA